The clone carrying this T cell receptor beta chain was seen more than once but under ten times. What it binds is not known. CDR3 size: 11 residues. V lost 3 bases and J 8 bases, leaving 7 bases between the germline ends. The data were obtained in a study of blood T cells in healthy people across ages. The study, taken as a whole, reports: Shifts in expanded clonotypes may have been confounded by donor CMV status, which was unknown.

Sample-barcoded 5' priming and a J-beta primer mix drove a second PCR of roughly 6 to 12 cycles. TCRdb called the 5' RACE reads again in MiXCR, with one record for every CDR3 protein. The repertoire holds 800,000 or so distinct CDR3 sequences, with roughly 25% as singletons. Separately, the same data were catalogued under a study of T cells of mothers and their children.

The sequence was collected from a boy aged 5 to 17 in good health. Sequences were obtained from blood. The chain couples TRBV12-3 or TRBV12-4 to TRBJ2-5; D unclear. CDR3 sequence: CASSFQGTQYF. The CDR3 coding sequence is TGTGCCAGCAGTTTTCAAGGAACCCAGTACTTC.